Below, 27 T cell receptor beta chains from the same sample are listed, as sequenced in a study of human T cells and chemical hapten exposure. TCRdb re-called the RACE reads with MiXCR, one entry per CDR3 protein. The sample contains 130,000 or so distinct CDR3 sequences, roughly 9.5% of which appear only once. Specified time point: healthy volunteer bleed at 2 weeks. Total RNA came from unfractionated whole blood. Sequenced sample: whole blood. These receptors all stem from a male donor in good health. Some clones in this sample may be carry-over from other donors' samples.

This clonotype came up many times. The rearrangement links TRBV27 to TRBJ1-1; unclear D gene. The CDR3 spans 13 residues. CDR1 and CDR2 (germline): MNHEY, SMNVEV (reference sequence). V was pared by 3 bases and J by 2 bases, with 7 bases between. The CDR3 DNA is TGTGCCAGCAGTTTCGACAAAAACACTGAAGCTTTCTTT. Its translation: CASSFDKNTEAFF.

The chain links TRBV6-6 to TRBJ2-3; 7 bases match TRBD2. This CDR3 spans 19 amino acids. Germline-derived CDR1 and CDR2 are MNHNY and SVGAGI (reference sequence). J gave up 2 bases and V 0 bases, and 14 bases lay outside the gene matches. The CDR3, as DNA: TGTGCCAGCAGTTACTCGCGGCGGCGCGGGGGTACTTACACAGATACGCAGTATTTT. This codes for CASSYSRRRGGTYTDTQYF.

Here the CDR3 reads CASIGGGSGLANNEQFF. CDR3 nucleotides: TGTGCCAGCATCGGGGGGGGTTCGGGACTAGCGAACAATGAGCAGTTCTTC. V gene TRBV6-6 combines with J gene TRBJ2-1, with 10 bases lining up with TRBD2. Per germline, CDR1 MNHNY and CDR2 SVGAGI (reference sequence). The junction had 14 bases not matched to a gene; V was cut back by 7 bases and J by 5 bases. The CDR3 has 17 amino acids.

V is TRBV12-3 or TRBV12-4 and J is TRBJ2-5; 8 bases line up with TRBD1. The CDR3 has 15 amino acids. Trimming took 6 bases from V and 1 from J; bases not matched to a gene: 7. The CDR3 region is CASSPSGTGQETQYF. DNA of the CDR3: TGTGCCAGCAGCCCATCGGGGACAGGCCAAGAGACCCAGTACTTC.

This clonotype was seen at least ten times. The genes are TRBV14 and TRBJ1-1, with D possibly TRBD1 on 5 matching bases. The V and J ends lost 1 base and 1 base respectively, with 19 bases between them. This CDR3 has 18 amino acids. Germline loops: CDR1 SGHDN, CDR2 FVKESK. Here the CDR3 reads CASSQGRGGMDPNTEAFF. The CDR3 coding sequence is TGTGCCAGCAGCCAAGGTAGGGGTGGTATGGACCCGAACACTGAAGCTTTCTTT.

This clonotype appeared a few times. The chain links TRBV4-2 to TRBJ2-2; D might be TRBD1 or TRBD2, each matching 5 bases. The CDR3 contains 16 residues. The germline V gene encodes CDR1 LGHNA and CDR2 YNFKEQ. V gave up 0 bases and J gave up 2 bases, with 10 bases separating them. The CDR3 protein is CASSQDGALNTGELFF. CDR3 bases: TGTGCCAGCAGCCAAGACGGGGCGCTCAACACCGGGGAGCTGTTTTTT.

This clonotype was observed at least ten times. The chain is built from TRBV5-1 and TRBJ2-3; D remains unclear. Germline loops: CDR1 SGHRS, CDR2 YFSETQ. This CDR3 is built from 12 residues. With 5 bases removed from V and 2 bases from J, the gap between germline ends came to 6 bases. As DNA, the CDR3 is TGCGCCAGCAGATATCTCACAGATACGCAGTATTTT. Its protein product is CASRYLTDTQYF.

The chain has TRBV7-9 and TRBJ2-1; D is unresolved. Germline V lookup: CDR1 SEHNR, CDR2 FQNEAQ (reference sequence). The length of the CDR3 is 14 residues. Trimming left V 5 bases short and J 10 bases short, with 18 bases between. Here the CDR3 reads CASSPQTLPREQFF. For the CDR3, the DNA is TGTGCCAGCAGCCCTCAGACCCTACCAAGGGAGCAGTTCTTC.

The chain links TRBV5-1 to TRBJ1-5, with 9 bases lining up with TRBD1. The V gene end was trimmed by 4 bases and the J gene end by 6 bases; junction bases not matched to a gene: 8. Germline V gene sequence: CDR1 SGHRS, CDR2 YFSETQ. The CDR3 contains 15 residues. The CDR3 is CASSLEGQGRQPQHF. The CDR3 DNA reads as TGCGCCAGCAGCCTGGAGGGACAGGGTCGTCAGCCCCAGCATTTT.

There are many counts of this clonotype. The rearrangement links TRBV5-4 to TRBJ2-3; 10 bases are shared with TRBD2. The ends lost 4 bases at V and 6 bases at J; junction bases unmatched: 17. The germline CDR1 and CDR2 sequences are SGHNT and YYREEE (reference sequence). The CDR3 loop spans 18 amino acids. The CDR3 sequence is CASSTGGNVAGGWDTQYF. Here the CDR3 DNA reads TGTGCCAGCAGCACAGGTGGAAACGTAGCGGGGGGTTGGGATACGCAGTATTTT.

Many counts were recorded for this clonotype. This CDR3 reads CASSTGPGTENEKLFF. The CDR3 DNA reads TGTGCCAGTAGTACGGGCCCCGGGACCGAAAATGAAAAACTGTTTTTT. The chain carries TRBV19 and TRBJ1-4; a weak D match, TRBD1 (5 bases). Germline V gene lookup returns CDR1 LNHDA and CDR2 SQIVND (reference sequence). Deletions cut 4 bases from V and 5 bases from J, with 17 bases between. This CDR3 comprises 16 residues.

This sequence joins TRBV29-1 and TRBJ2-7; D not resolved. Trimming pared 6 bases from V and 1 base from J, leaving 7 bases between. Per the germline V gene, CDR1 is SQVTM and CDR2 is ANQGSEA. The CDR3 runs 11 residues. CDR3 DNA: TGCAGCGTCGCCGTGTCCTACGAGCAGTACTTC. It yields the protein CSVAVSYEQYF.

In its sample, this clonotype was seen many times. This CDR3 is CASSLDPSGSYEQYF. As DNA, the CDR3 is TGTGCCAGCAGCTTAGACCCTAGCGGCTCCTACGAGCAGTACTTC. The rearrangement uses TRBV11-3 and TRBJ2-7, with TRBD2 identical over 7 bases. J was trimmed by 0 bases and V by 0 bases; bases with no gene match: 2. The germline CDR1 and CDR2 sequences are SGHNT and YENEEA. The CDR3 is made up of 15 amino acids.

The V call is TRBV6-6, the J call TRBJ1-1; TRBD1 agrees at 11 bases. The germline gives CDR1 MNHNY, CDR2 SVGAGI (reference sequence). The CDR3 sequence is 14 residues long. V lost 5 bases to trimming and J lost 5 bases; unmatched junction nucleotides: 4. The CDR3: CASSPDRGRTEAFF. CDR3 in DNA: TGTGCCAGCAGTCCGGACAGGGGGCGGACTGAAGCTTTCTTT.

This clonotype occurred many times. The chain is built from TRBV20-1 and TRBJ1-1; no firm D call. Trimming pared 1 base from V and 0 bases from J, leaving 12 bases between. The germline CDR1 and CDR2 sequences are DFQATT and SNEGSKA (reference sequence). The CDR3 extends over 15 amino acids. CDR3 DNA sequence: TGCAGTGCTAGAGCTGGTGAACGGATGAACACTGAAGCTTTCTTT. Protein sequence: CSARAGERMNTEAFF.

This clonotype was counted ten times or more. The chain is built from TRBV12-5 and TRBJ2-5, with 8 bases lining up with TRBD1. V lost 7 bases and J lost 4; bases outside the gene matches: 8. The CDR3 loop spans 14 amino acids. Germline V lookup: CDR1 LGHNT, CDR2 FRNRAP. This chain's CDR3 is CASEQGGSRETQYF. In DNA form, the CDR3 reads TGTGCTAGTGAACAGGGGGGATCGCGAGAGACCCAGTACTTC. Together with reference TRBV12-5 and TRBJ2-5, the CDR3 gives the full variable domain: DARVTQTPRHKVTEMGQEVTMRCQPILGHNTVFWYRQTMMQGLELLAYFRNRAPLDDSGMPKDRFSAEMPDATLATLKIQPSEPRDSAVYFCASEQGGSRETQYFGPGTRLLVL.

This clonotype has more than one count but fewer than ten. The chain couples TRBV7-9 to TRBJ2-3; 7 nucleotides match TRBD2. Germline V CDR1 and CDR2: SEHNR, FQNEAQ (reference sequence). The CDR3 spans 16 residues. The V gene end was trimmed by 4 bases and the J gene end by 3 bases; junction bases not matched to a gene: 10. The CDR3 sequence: CASSSQAGWSTDTQYF. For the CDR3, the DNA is TGTGCCAGCAGCTCACAAGCGGGATGGAGTACAGATACGCAGTATTTT. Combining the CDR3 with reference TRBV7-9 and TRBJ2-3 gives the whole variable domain DTGVSQNPRHKITKRGQNVTFRCDPISEHNRLYWYRQTLGQGPEFLTYFQNEAQLEKSRLLSDRFSAERPKGSFSTLEIQRTEQGDSAMYLCASSSQAGWSTDTQYFGPGTRLTVL.

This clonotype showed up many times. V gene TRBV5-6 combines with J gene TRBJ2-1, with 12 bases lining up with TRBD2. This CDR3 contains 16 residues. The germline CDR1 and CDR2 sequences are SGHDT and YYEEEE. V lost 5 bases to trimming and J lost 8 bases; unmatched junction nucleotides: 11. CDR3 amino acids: CASRKKKTSGRDEQFF. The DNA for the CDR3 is TGTGCCAGCAGAAAAAAAAAGACTAGCGGGAGAGATGAGCAGTTCTTC.

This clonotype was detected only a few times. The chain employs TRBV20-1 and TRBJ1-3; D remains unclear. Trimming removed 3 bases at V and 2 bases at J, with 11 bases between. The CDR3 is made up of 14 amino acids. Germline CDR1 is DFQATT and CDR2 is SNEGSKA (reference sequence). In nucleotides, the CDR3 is TGCAGTGCTAGGACCCAGTCGGCTGGAAACACCATATATTTT. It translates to CSARTQSAGNTIYF.

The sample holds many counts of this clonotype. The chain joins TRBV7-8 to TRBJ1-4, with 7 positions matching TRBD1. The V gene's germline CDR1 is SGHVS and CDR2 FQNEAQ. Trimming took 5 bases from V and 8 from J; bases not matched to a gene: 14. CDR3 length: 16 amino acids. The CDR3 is CASSPRDSLQVEKLFF. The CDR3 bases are TGTGCCAGCAGCCCCAGGGACAGTCTACAGGTGGAAAAACTGTTTTTT.

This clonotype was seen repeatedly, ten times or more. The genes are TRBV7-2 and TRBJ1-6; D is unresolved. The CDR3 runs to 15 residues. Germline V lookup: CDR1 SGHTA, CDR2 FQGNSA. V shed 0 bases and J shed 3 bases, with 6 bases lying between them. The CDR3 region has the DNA TGTGCCAGCAGCTTAGCGCCCAGCTATAATTCACCCCTCCACTTT. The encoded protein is CASSLAPSYNSPLHF. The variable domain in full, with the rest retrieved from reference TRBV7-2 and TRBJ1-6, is GAGVSQSPSNKVTEKGKDVELRCDPISGHTALYWYRQSLGQGLEFLIYFQGNSAPDKSGLPSDRFSAERTGGSVSTLTIQRTQQEDSAVYLCASSLAPSYNSPLHFGNGTRLTVT.

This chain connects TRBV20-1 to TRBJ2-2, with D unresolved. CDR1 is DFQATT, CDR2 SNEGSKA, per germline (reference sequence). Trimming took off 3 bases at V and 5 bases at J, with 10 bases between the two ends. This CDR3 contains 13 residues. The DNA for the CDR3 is TGCAGTGCTAGCGTCTCAGTAACCGGGGAGCTGTTTTTT. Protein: CSASVSVTGELFF.

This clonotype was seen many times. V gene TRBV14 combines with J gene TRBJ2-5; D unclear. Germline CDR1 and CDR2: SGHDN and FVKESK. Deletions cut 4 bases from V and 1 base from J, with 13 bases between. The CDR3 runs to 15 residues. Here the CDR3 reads CASSRLGGSQETQYF. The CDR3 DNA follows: TGTGCCAGCAGCCGTTTAGGTGGCAGCCAAGAGACCCAGTACTTC.

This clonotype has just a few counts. The CDR3 loop is CASSLGTGGPYEQYF. The CDR3 DNA reads as TGTGCCAGCAGCTTAGGGACAGGGGGTCCCTACGAGCAGTACTTC. The chain is built from TRBV7-6 and TRBJ2-7; 10 bases line up with TRBD1. The CDR3 contains 15 residues. Per germline, CDR1 SGHVS and CDR2 FNYEAQ. Trimming took 1 base from V and 2 from J; bases not matched to a gene: 2.

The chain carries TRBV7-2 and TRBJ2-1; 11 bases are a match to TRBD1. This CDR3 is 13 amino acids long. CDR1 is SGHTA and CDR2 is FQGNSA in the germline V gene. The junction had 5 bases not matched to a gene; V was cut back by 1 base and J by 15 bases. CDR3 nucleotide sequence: TGTGCCAGCAGCTTAGGGGGACAGGGGGTCACGTTCTTC. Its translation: CASSLGGQGVTFF.

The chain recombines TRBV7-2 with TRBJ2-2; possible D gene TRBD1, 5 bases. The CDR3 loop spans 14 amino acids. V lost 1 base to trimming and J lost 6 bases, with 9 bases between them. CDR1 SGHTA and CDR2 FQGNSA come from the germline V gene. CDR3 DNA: TGTGCCAGCAGCTTAGACATAGGGGCCGGGGAGCTGTTTTTT. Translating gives CASSLDIGAGELFF. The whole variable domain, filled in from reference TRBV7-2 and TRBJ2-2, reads GAGVSQSPSNKVTEKGKDVELRCDPISGHTALYWYRQSLGQGLEFLIYFQGNSAPDKSGLPSDRFSAERTGGSVSTLTIQRTQQEDSAVYLCASSLDIGAGELFFGEGSRLTVL.

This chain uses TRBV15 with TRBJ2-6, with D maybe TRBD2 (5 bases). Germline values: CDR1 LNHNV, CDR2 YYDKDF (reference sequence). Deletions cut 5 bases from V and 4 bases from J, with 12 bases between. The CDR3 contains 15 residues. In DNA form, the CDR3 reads TGTGCCACCAGCTCCCGGGGTTCCGGGGCCAACGTCCTGACTTTC. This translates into CATSSRGSGANVLTF.